Described below is a single T cell receptor (beta chain) sequence and its context. Semi-nested PCR with Nested Universal Primer A followed constant-region reverse priming of full-length variable regions. A single record per CDR3 protein comes from TCRdb applying MiXCR to the 5' RACE reads. The data contain approximately 40,000 distinct CDR3 sequences, roughly 31% of them seen just once; the ten biggest clones take up more than 3.5%. V lost 5 bases to trimming and J lost 0 bases, with 12 bases between them. Germline loops: CDR1 SGHRS, CDR2 YFSETQ. The CDR3 loop spans 15 amino acids. Sequenced material: tumor-infiltrating memory CD4+ T cells sorted from the breast tumor. The subset denotes: memory CD4+ T cells, CD4+CD45RO+CD25-. This TCR was sampled from a female donor with breast cancer. The V call is TRBV5-1, the J call TRBJ2-1; tentative D call: TRBD2 (5 bases). The CDR3 DNA is TGCGCCAGCAGACCGAGCGGACGCTCCTACAATGAGCAGTTCTTC. As protein: CASRPSGRSYNEQFF.